This TCR beta chain was identified during a study of blood T cell repertoires in COVID-19. Study in general: Collection of acute and convalescent COVID-19 samples took place in the United States, Italy and Spain. PBMCs, B-cell-depleted T cells, or T cells were the source of the cDNA or gDNA that made up the material.

Original methodology: Estimates of nucleated cell counts were drawn from the amplification of reference gene primers. Generated by immunoSEQ multiplex PCR, the TCRdb table keeps only in-frame clones and is missing some. V and J calls and clone size follow that table, whereas D and trimming were derived from the DNA. The sample has approximately 330,000 clones, approximately 88% seen once; the top ten hold roughly 4%. The specimen was peripheral blood. The sequence was obtained from a woman aged 45-60 years with active or convalescent COVID-19.

CDR3 coding DNA: TGTGCCAGCAGCACGACAGGACCTTTTTTTGGCTACACCTTC. Its translation is CASSTTGPFFGYTF. This rearrangement joins TRBV2 to TRBJ1-2, with D possibly TRBD1 on 6 matching bases. Trimming left V 6 bases short and J 7 bases short, with 18 bases between. Germline V gene data show CDR1 as SNHLY and CDR2 as FYNNEI. CDR3 length equals 14 residues.